The 15 T cell receptor beta chains below all came from one sample that was sequenced in a study of T-cell memory formation after mild COVID-19. TCRdb used MiXCR to reprocess the 5' RACE reads, holding one entry per CDR3 protein. The profile covers about 390,000 distinct CDR3 sequences, with approximately 16% appearing a single time and 20% to 25% taken by the ten largest. The material sequenced was PBMCs or a T cell subset sorted from them (not recorded which). The receptor source for this set is a man aged 18 to 29 who had mild COVID-19 (a few samples of this study predate the infection). Cell type and time point are not known.

The chain recombines TRBV6-2 or TRBV6-3 with TRBJ1-1, with no clear D. V lost 0 bases, J lost 10 bases, and 15 bases lay in between. The CDR3 is made up of 14 amino acids. Per the germline V gene, CDR1 is MNHEY and CDR2 is SVGEGT. The CDR3 reads CASSYSTSTSGAFF. CDR3 sequence (DNA): TGTGCCAGCAGTTACTCGACGTCCACAAGCGGAGCTTTCTTT.

The chain uses TRBV27 and TRBJ2-7; maybe TRBD1 (6 bases). The CDR3 is made up of 12 amino acids. V was shortened by 4 bases and J by 7 bases, with 11 bases between the two germline ends. Germline CDR1 MNHEY, CDR2 SMNVEV (reference sequence). For the CDR3, the DNA is TGTGCCAGCAGTTCGCACAGGGATGAGCAGTACTTC. It encodes CASSSHRDEQYF.

The chain joins TRBV5-1 to TRBJ1-1; D remains ambiguous. The CDR3 covers 15 residues. V shed 4 bases and J shed 4 bases, with 17 bases lying between them. Germline lookup yields CDR1 SGHRS and CDR2 YFSETQ. The CDR3 here is CASSNPGRSPTEAFF. The DNA of the CDR3 is TGCGCCAGCAGCAACCCAGGTCGGTCCCCCACTGAAGCTTTCTTT.

At least ten counts were recorded for this clonotype. This chain links TRBV7-2 with TRBJ2-3; TRBD1 is a possible D gene (5 bases). Germline V gives CDR1 SGHTA, CDR2 FQGNSA. V gave up 6 bases and J gave up 3 bases, with 19 bases separating them. There are 16 residues in the CDR3. The CDR3 here is CASSPAPPGKTDTQYF. The CDR3 DNA reads TGTGCCAGCAGTCCAGCTCCCCCAGGGAAGACAGATACGCAGTATTTT. The full variable domain, rest sourced from reference TRBV7-2 and TRBJ2-3, is GAGVSQSPSNKVTEKGKDVELRCDPISGHTALYWYRQSLGQGLEFLIYFQGNSAPDKSGLPSDRFSAERTGGSVSTLTIQRTQQEDSAVYLCASSPAPPGKTDTQYFGPGTRLTVL.

This clonotype was counted between two and nine times. The chain carries TRBV12-3 or TRBV12-4 and TRBJ1-1; D call uncertain. The CDR3 has 12 residues. The V gene lost 6 bases and the J gene lost 11 bases, with 16 bases spanning the gap. CDR3 sequence (DNA): TGTGCCAGCAGCCAATTCCGGGTTCGGGCTTTCTTT. Translated, it gives CASSQFRVRAFF.

The rearrangement uses TRBV19 and TRBJ1-6; D may be TRBD1 (5 bases). V lost 5 bases to trimming and J lost 10 bases, with 12 bases between them. The CDR3 runs to 13 residues. Germline V lookup: CDR1 LNHDA, CDR2 SQIVND (reference sequence). The CDR3 loop reads CASSLQTDSPLHF. CDR3 in DNA: TGTGCCAGTAGTCTCCAGACAGACTCACCCCTCCACTTT.

The CDR3 reads CASSTGTGGFPSSYNEQFF. The CDR3 nucleotides are TGCGCCAGCAGCACCGGGACAGGGGGCTTTCCAAGCTCCTACAATGAGCAGTTCTTC. The rearrangement joins TRBV5-1 to TRBJ2-1; 12 bases are a match to TRBD1. V lost 4 bases, J lost 0 bases, and 11 bases stayed unmatched. The CDR3 length is 19 residues. Germline V gene data show CDR1 as SGHRS and CDR2 as YFSETQ.

Only a few counts were recorded for this clonotype. V gene TRBV5-1 combines with J gene TRBJ2-1; 9 nucleotides agree with TRBD1. With 3 bases clipped from V and 9 bases from J, the junction kept 4 bases outside the gene matches. This CDR3 has 13 residues. Germline V gene lookup returns CDR1 SGHRS and CDR2 YFSETQ. This CDR3 reads CASSSGQGSEQFF. The CDR3 region has the DNA TGCGCCAGCAGCTCAGGACAGGGGTCTGAGCAGTTCTTC.

This clonotype was found once. The chain is built from TRBV6-6 and TRBJ2-3, with 10 bases aligning to TRBD2. Trimming at V came to 0 bases and at J to 7 bases, leaving 7 bases not matched to a gene. CDR1 and CDR2 (germline): MNHNY, SVGAGI (reference sequence). CDR3 size: 16 residues. The CDR3 loop reads CASSYSLAGGRNTQYF. As DNA, the CDR3 is TGTGCCAGCAGTTACTCGTTAGCGGGGGGAAGGAATACGCAGTATTTT.

This clonotype was observed a handful of times. J is TRBJ2-5 and V is TRBV6-1; D unresolved. The V end lost 1 base, the J end lost 5 bases, and 17 bases lay between the germline ends. Germline CDR1 and CDR2: MNHNS and SASEGT. The CDR3 totals 16 residues. The CDR3 here is CASSEVGRPARETQYF. CDR3 nucleotide sequence: TGTGCCAGCAGTGAAGTAGGCAGACCCGCTAGGGAGACCCAGTACTTC.

This clonotype was counted only a few times. The genes are TRBV4-1 and TRBJ2-5; 16 bases are a match to TRBD2. Germline values: CDR1 MGHRA, CDR2 YSYEKL. The CDR3 is 18 amino acids. The trim removed 0 bases at V and 4 bases at J, leaving 5 bases unmatched. Here the CDR3 reads CASSQDGTSGGVGETQYF. For the CDR3, the DNA is TGCGCCAGCAGCCAAGATGGGACTAGCGGGGGGGTCGGAGAGACCCAGTACTTC.

The V gene is TRBV30, the J gene TRBJ2-7; D is ambiguous. V shed 3 bases and J shed 5 bases, with 14 bases lying between them. CDR3 size: 13 residues. Looked up from germline, CDR1 is GTSNPN and CDR2 is SVGIG (reference sequence). CDR3 nucleotides: TGTGCCTGGAGCTATATCCTCCCGGACGAGCAGTACTTC. Translation: CAWSYILPDEQYF.

V is TRBV27 and J is TRBJ2-2; unclear D gene. The germline V gene has CDR1 MNHEY and CDR2 SMNVEV (reference sequence). The V and J ends lost 0 bases and 6 bases respectively, with 5 bases between them. The length of the CDR3 is 13 residues. The DNA for the CDR3 is TGTGCCAGCAGTTTATCGTGGCCCGGGGAGCTGTTTTTT. Protein product: CASSLSWPGELFF.

This clonotype was seen a few times. This chain links TRBV28 with TRBJ1-2; D unresolved. Germline V gives CDR1 MDHEN, CDR2 SYDVKM. The V and J ends lost 2 bases and 6 bases respectively, with 13 bases between them. This CDR3 is 14 amino acids long. The CDR3, as DNA: TGTGCCAGCAGTTTACGACCGAGAAGTCATGGCTACACCTTC. Protein product: CASSLRPRSHGYTF.

CDR3 sequence (DNA): TGTGCCAGCAGTCGGGGGATGGGAACTGAAGCTTTCTTT. It is translated as CASSRGMGTEAFF. The genes are TRBV12-3 or TRBV12-4 and TRBJ1-1, with a weak D call TRBD1 (5 bases). This CDR3 has 13 residues. V dropped 5 bases and J dropped 5 bases, with 12 bases sitting between them.